Listed below are T cell receptor beta chains from one sample, sequenced in a study of PD-1 blockade in classical Hodgkin lymphoma. Sequenced by immunoSEQ multiplex PCR; TCRdb stores in-frame clones only, minus some. Here the sample spans more than 90,000 clones, roughly 73% being singletons. The sequencing used peripheral blood mononuclear cells (PBMCs), collected before the fourth cycle of nivolumab. These receptors originate from a human donor with classical Hodgkin lymphoma. CDR3s include the opening cysteine and the closing phenylalanine or tryptophan. Fields, in order: J gene, V gene, clone size, D gene, CDR3 DNA, CDR3 protein. D genes are given only for firm matches. Expanded clones get a size class; other rows say once, few or many, or leave the size out.

>TRBJ2-2|TRBV2|NA|NA
TGTGCCAGCAGAGTAGCCGGGGAGCTGTTTTTT
CASRVAGELFF
>TRBJ1-5|TRBV6-6|NA|NA
TGTGCCAGCAGTAGCAATCAGCCCCAGCATTTT
CASSSNQPQHF
>TRBJ2-1|TRBV6-4|many|TRBD2
TGTGCCAGCAGTGACTCGACTAGCGGGAATGTTGATGAGCAGTTCTTC
CASSDSTSGNVDEQFF
>TRBJ1-6|TRBV10-3|NA|NA
TGTGCCAACCGCGGCGACTGGGGAAATTCACCCCTCCACTTT
CANRGDWGNSPLHF
>TRBJ1-3|TRBV9|NA|NA
TGTGCCAGCAGCCGACAGAGCTCTGGAAACACCATATATTTT
CASSRQSSGNTIYF
>TRBJ2-3|TRBV11-2|NA|TRBD2
TGTGCCAGCAGCTTGTTTAGCGGGAGTTGGAGCACAGATACGCAGTATTTT
CASSLFSGSWSTDTQYF
>TRBJ1-2|TRBV7-9|NA|NA
TGTGCCAGCAGCCCCCGAGGCTACACCTTC
CASSPRGYTF
>TRBJ1-2|TRBV10-3|NA|NA
TGTGCCATCAGTGGAGGGGGATACTATGGCTACACCTTC
CAISGGGYYGYTF
>TRBJ2-7|TRBV19|once|NA
TGTGCCAGTAGTAGGCAGGGCCCCTACGAGCAGTACTTC
CASSRQGPYEQYF
>TRBJ2-7|TRBV6-1|NA|NA
TGTGCCAGCACCCAACCGCGATACTACGAGCAGTACTTC
CASTQPRYYEQYF
>TRBJ1-2|TRBV7-9|NA|NA
TGTGCCAGCAGCCCAGGGACCCTCTATGGCTACACCTTC
CASSPGTLYGYTF
>TRBJ2-7|TRBV5-4|NA|NA
TGTGCCAGCAGACCGGGACATCTTGACGAGCAGTACTTC
CASRPGHLDEQYF
>TRBJ2-6|TRBV4-2|NA|TRBD2
TGTGCCAGCAGCCAGGGGACTAGCGGGAGCCCTGGGGCCAACGTCCTGACTTTC
CASSQGTSGSPGANVLTF
>TRBJ2-7|TRBV5-4|NA|NA
TGTGCCAGCAGCTTACCCTCAGGGTACGAGCAGTACTTC
CASSLPSGYEQYF
>TRBJ1-4|TRBV9|NA|NA
TGTGCCAGCAGCGTAGTCCCTACCCACGAAAAACTGTTTTTT
CASSVVPTHEKLFF
>TRBJ1-1|TRBV7-2|NA|NA
TGTGCCAGCAGCGCAAGGGGGGGCGTGGGCACTGAAGCTTTCTTT
CASSARGGVGTEAFF
>TRBJ2-3|TRBV9|NA|TRBD2
TGTGCCAGCAGCGTAGTGGGCGGGAGTGGCAGCACAGATACGCAGTATTTT
CASSVVGGSGSTDTQYF
>TRBJ2-3|TRBV7-2|NA|TRBD2
TGTGCCAGCAGCTTCGGGACTAGCGGGGGGGCCGGGGGCACAGATACGCAGTATTTT
CASSFGTSGGAGGTDTQYF
>TRBJ1-2|TRBV5-1|NA|NA
TGCGCCAGCAGCTTGGAGGGACTTAACTATGGCTACACCTTC
CASSLEGLNYGYTF
>TRBJ2-1|TRBV5-1|few|NA
TGCGCCAGCAGCCTGGATGGGACCCCCAATGAGCAGTTCTTC
CASSLDGTPNEQFF
>TRBJ2-5|TRBV11-2|NA|NA
TGTGCCAGCAGCTTATGGTGGGAGACCCAGTACTTC
CASSLWWETQYF
>TRBJ1-6|TRBV27|few|TRBD1
TGTGCCAGCAATTGGGGCCCAGGGGACAGCACCAATTCACCCCTCCACTTT
CASNWGPGDSTNSPLHF
>TRBJ1-2|TRBV4-3|NA|TRBD1
TGCGCCAGCAGCCAAGTCGGGACAGGGGGCTCTGGCTACACCTTC
CASSQVGTGGSGYTF
>TRBJ2-7|TRBV9|few|NA
TGTGCCAGCAGCGGTAGCCAGAACTCCTACGAGCAGTACTTC
CASSGSQNSYEQYF
>TRBJ2-7|TRBV9|NA|TRBD2
TGTGCCAGCAGCGTAGCCACTAGCGGGAGCAGCGAGCAGTACTTC
CASSVATSGSSEQYF
>TRBJ2-1|TRBV9|once|NA
TGTGCCAGCAGCGTAGGATCGTACGAGCAGTTCTTC
CASSVGSYEQFF
>TRBJ1-3|TRBV6-5|NA|NA
TGTGCCAGCAGGACGAGATCTGGAAACACCATATATTTT
CASRTRSGNTIYF
>TRBJ1-4|TRBV5-4|NA|NA
TGTGCCAGCAGCTTGATTAATGAAAAACTGTTTTTT
CASSLINEKLFF
>TRBJ1-1|TRBV5-1|NA|NA
TGCGCCAGCAGCTATGGAGGGGGAATAAAAGGCACTGAAGCTTTCTTT
CASSYGGGIKGTEAFF
>TRBJ2-1|TRBV7-8|NA|NA
TGTGCCAGCAGCTTTATACCCAATGAGCAGTTCTTC
CASSFIPNEQFF
>TRBJ2-5|TRBV7-3|NA|TRBD1
TGTGCCAGCAGCTCCACGGACAGGGGACAAGAGACCCAGTACTTC
CASSSTDRGQETQYF
>TRBJ1-1|TRBV5-1|NA|TRBD1
TGCGCCAGCAGCGGAGAGGGACAGCTCAACACTGAAGCTTTCTTT
CASSGEGQLNTEAFF